This TCR beta chain is drawn from a study of shared clonotypes between healthy human individuals. This CDR3 is 14 amino acids long. Trimming shortened V by 4 bases and J by 3 bases, and 12 bases separated the two germline ends. CDR1 is MNHNS, CDR2 SASEGT, per germline. Terminally differentiated effector memory CD45RA+ cells were left out of the naive CD8 fraction, which was CD45RO-negative and positively selected for CCR7. Clones were sequenced by immunoSEQ multiplex PCR, and TCRdb holds only the in-frame ones, with some missing. The table shows about 580,000 clones, with 95% to 98% occurring only once.

This rearrangement joins TRBV6-1 to TRBJ1-2; D might be TRBD1 (5 bases). The TCR sequence derives from a man between 25 and 39 years old in good health. Specimen: naive CD8+ T cells sorted from blood. The CDR3 DNA reads as TGTGCCAGCAGTGCAGGGAGGGGAGACTATGGCTACACCTTC. Amino acid sequence: CASSAGRGDYGYTF.